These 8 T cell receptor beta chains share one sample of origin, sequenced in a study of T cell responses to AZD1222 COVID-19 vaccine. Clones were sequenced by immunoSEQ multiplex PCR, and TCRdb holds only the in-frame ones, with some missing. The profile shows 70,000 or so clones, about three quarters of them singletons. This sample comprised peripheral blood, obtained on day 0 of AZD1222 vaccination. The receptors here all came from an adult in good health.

CDR3: CASAVGGFYTDTQYF. The CDR3 DNA follows: TGTGCCAGCGCTGTCGGGGGGTTCTACACAGATACGCAGTATTTT. The rearrangement uses TRBV6-5 and TRBJ2-3; TRBD2 agrees at 7 bases. The trim removed 8 bases at V and 2 bases at J, leaving 10 bases unmatched. This CDR3 region has 15 residues. Per germline, CDR1 MNHEY and CDR2 SVGAGI.

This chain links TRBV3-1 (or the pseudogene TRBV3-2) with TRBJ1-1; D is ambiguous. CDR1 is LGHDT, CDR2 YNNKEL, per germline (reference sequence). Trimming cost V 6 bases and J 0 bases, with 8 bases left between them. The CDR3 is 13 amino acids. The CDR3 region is CASRSTMNTEAFF. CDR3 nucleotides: TGTGCCAGCAGGTCCACCATGAACACTGAAGCTTTCTTT.

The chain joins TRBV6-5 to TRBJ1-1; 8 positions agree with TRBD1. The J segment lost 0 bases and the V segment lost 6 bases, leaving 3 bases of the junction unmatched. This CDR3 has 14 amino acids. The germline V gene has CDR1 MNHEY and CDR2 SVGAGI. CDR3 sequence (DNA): TGTGCCAGCAGAGACAGGGGATTGAACACTGAAGCTTTCTTT. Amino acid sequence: CASRDRGLNTEAFF.

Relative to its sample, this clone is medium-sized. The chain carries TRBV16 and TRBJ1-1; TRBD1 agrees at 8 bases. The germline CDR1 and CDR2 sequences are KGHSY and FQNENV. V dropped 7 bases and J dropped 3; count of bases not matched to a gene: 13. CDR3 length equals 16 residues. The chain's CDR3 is CASNQGQEAADTEAFF. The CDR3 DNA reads TGTGCCAGCAATCAGGGACAGGAAGCCGCGGACACTGAAGCTTTCTTT.

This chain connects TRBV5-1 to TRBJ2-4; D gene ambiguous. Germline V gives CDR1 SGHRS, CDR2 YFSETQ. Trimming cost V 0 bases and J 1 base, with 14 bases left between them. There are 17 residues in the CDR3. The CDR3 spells CASSLANVAMAKNIQYF. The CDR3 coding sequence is TGCGCCAGCAGCTTGGCCAACGTCGCTATGGCCAAAAACATTCAGTACTTC.

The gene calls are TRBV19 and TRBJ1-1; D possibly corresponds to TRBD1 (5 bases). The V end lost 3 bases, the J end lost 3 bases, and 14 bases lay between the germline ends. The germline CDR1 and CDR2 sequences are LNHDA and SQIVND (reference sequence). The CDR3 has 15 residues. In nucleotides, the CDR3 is TGTGCCAGTAGTATGGTTGGAGGGGCGGACACTGAAGCTTTCTTT. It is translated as CASSMVGGADTEAFF.

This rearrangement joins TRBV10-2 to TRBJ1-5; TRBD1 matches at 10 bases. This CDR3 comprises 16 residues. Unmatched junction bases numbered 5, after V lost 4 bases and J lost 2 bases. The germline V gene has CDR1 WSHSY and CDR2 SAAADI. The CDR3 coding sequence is TGCGCCAGCAGTGGACAGGGGGCACCTGGCAATCAGCCCCAGCATTTT. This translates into CASSGQGAPGNQPQHF.

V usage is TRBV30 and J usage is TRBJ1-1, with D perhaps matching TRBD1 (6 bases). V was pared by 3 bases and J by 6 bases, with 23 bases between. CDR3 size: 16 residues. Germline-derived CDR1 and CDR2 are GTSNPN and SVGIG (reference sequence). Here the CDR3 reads CAWRIPGWGRASEAFF. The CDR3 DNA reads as TGTGCCTGGAGGATCCCCGGGTGGGGGCGGGCATCTGAAGCTTTCTTT.